This note documents a single TCR beta chain sequence. What it binds is not known. This sample was included in a study of early T cells in non-severe SARS-CoV-2 infection. Study-wide background: Chains stayed unpaired after sequencing of bulk RNA from unsorted whole blood. General study results and limits: Matching against VDJdb likely underestimated virus-specific expansions, favoring anti-spike CD8.

Unique molecular identifiers (one per individual cDNA molecule) were attached. Using its own MiXCR run on the 5' RACE reads, TCRdb lists one record per CDR3 protein. This sample carries more than 50,000 distinct CDR3 sequences, over 9.5% of them seen once, and the ten largest clones take under 1.5%. The source is an adult who was a healthcare worker with PCR-confirmed SARS-CoV-2 infection or an uninfected control (not recorded which). The source was whole blood, collected at baseline.

CDR3 sequence reads: CASSSSGSSYNEQFF. The DNA for the CDR3 is TGTGCCAGCAGTTCTAGCGGGAGCTCCTACAATGAGCAGTTCTTC. The rearrangement uses TRBV6-2 or TRBV6-3 and TRBJ2-1; 10 positions agree with TRBD2. The CDR3 covers 15 residues. CDR1 and CDR2 from the germline V gene are MNHEY and SVGEGT. V shed 4 bases and J 0 bases; nucleotides not matched to a gene: 0.